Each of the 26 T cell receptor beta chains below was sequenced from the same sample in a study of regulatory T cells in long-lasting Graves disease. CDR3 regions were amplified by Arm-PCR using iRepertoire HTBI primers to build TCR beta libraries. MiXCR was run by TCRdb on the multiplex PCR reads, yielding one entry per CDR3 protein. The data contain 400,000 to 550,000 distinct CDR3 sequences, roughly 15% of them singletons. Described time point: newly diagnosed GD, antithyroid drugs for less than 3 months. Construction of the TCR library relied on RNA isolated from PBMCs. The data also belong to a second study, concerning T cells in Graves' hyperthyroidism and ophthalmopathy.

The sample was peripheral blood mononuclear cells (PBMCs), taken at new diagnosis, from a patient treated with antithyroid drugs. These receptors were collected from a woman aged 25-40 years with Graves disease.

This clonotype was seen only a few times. The CDR3 loop reads CASSLFLAGELFF. The CDR3 bases are TGTGCCAGCAGTTTATTTCTAGCCGGGGAGCTGTTTTTT. The rearrangement joins TRBV27 to TRBJ2-2; no clear D. Germline assignment: CDR1 MNHEY and CDR2 SMNVEV (reference sequence). The germline V and J ends were trimmed by 1 base and 6 bases, with 6 bases remaining between them. This CDR3 spans 13 amino acids.

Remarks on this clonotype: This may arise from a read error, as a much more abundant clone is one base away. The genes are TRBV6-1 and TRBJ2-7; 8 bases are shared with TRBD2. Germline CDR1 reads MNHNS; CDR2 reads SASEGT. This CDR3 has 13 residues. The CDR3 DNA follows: TGTGCCGCACGGGGGGGTGGAGGCTACGAGCAGCACTTC. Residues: CAARGGGGYEQHF.

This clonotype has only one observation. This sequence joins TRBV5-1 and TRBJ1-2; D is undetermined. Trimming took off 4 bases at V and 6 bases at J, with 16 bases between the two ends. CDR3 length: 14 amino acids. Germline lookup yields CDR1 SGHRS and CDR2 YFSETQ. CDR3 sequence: CASSPLGGRDGYTF. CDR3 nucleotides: TGCGCCAGCAGCCCCCTAGGCGGCCGGGATGGCTACACCTTC.

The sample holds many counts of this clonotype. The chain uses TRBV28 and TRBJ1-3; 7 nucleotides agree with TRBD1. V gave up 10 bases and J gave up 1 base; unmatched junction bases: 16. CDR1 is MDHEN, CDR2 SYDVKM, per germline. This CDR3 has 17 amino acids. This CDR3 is CATQIPGTEDSGNTIYF. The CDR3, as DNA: TGTGCCACCCAGATCCCGGGGACAGAGGATTCTGGAAACACCATATATTTT.

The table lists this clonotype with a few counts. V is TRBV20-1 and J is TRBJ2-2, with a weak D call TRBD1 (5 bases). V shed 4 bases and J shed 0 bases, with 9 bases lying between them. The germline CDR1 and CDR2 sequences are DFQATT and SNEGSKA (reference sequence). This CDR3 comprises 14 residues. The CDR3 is CSAKGLANTGELFF. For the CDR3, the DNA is TGCAGTGCTAAGGGGCTAGCGAACACCGGGGAGCTGTTTTTT.

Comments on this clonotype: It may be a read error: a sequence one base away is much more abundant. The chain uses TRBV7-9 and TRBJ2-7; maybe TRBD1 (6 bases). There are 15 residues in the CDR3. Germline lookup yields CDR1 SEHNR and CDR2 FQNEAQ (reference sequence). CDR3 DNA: TGTGCCAGCAGCACCCAACAGGGACCAAGCTACGAGCTGTACTTC. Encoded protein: CASSTQQGPSYELYF.

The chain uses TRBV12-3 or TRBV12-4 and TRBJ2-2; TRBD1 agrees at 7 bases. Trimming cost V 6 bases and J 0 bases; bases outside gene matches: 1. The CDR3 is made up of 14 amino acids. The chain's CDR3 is CASRQGANTGELFF. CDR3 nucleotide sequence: TGTGCCAGCAGGCAGGGGGCGAACACCGGGGAGCTGTTTTTT.

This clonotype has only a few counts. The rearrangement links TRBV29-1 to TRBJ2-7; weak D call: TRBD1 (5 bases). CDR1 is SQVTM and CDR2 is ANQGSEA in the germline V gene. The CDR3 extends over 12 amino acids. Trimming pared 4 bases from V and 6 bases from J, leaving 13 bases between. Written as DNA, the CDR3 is TGCAGCGTTGGGCAGGGTTTTGGCGAGCAGTACTTC. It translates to CSVGQGFGEQYF.

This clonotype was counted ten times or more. CDR3 in DNA: TGTGCCAGCAGCTTGAGGTTGGCGGGTAGCTGGGATACGCAGTATTTT. Protein product: CASSLRLAGSWDTQYF. The J gene is TRBJ2-3, the V gene TRBV5-4; D may be TRBD2 (5 bases). This CDR3 contains 16 residues. The V end lost 1 base, the J end lost 6 bases, and 18 bases lay between the germline ends. Germline loops: CDR1 SGHNT, CDR2 YYREEE (reference sequence).

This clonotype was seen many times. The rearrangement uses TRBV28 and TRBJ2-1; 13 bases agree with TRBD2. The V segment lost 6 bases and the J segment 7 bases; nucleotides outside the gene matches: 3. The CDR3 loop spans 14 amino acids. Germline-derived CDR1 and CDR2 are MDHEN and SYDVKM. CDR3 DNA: TGTGCCAGCAGGGAGACTAGCGGGAGGAATGAGCAGTTCTTC. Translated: CASRETSGRNEQFF.

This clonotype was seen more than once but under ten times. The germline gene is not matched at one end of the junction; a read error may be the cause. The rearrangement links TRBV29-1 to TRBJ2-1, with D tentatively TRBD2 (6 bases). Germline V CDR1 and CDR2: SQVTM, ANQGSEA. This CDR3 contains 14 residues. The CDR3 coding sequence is TGCAGCGTGGAGGGAGGCCTTTCGGACAATGAGCAGCTCTTC. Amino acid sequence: CSVEGGLSDNEQLF.

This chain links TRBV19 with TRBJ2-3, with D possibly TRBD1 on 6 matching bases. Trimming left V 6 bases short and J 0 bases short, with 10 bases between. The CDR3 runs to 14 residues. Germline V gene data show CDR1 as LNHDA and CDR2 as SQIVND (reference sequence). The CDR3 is CASSRQASTDTQYF. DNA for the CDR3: TGTGCCAGTAGCAGACAGGCTAGCACAGATACGCAGTATTTT.

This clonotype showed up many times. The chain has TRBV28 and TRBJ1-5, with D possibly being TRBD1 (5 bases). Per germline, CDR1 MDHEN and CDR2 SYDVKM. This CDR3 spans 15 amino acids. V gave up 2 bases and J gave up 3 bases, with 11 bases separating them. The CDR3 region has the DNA TGTGCCAGCAGTTTAGGTTCGGGGGACAATCAGCCCCAGCATTTT. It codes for CASSLGSGDNQPQHF.

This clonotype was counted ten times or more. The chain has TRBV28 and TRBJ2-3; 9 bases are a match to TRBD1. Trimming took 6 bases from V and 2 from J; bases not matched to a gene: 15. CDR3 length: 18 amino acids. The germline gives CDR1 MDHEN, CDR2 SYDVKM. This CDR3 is CASRVSGQGLPSTDTQYF. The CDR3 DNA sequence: TGTGCCAGCAGAGTGTCCGGACAGGGGCTCCCCTCCACAGATACGCAGTATTTT.

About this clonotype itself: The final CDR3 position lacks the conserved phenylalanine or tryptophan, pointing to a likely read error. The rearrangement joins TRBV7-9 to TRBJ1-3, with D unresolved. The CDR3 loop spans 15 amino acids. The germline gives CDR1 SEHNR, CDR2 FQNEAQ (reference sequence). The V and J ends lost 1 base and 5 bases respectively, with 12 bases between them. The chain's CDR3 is CASSLDSYLRNTIYS. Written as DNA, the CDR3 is TGTGCCAGCAGCTTAGATTCCTACCTTCGAAACACCATATATTCT.

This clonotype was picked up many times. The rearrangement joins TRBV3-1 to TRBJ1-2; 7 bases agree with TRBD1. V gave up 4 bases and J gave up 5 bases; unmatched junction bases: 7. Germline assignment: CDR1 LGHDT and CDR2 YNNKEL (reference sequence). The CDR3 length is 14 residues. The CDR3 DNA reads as TGTGCCAGCAGCCCGGGGACAGCTAGTTATGGCTACACCTTC. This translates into CASSPGTASYGYTF. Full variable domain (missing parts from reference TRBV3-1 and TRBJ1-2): DTAVSQTPKYLVTQMGNDKSIKCEQNLGHDTMYWYKQDSKKFLKIMFSYNNKELIINETVPNRFSPKSPDKAHLNLHINSLELGDSAVYFCASSPGTASYGYTFGSGTRLTVV.

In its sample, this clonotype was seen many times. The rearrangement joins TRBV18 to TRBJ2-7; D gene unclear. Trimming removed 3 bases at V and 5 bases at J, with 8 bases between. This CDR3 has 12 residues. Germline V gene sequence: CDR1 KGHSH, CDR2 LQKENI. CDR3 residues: CASSPGRNEQYF. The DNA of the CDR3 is TGTGCCAGCTCACCGGGTCGGAACGAGCAGTACTTC.

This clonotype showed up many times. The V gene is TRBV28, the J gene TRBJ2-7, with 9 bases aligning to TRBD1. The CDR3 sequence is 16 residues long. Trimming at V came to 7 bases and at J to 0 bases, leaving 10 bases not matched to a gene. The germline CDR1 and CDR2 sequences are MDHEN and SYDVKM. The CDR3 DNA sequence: TGTGCCAGCACTCCGGGACAGGGAACTAGCTCCTACGAGCAGTACTTC. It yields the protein CASTPGQGTSSYEQYF.

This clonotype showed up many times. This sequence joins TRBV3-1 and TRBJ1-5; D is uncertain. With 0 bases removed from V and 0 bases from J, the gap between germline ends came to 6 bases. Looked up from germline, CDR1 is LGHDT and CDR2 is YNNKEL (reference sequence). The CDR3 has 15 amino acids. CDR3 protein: CASSQDYNSNQPQHF. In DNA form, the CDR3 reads TGTGCCAGCAGCCAAGATTATAATAGCAATCAGCCCCAGCATTTT.

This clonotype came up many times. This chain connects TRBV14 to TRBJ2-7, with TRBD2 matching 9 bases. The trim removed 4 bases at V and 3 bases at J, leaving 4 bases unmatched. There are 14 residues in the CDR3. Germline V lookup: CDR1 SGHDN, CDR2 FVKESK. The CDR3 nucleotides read TGTGCCAGCAGCCGGAGTAGCGGGAGCTACGAGCAGTACTTC. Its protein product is CASSRSSGSYEQYF. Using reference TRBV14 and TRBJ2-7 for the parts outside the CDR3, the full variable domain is EAGVTQFPSHSVIEKGQTVTLRCDPISGHDNLYWYRRVMGKEIKFLLHFVKESKQDESGMPNNRFLAERTGGTYSTLKVQPAELEDSGVYFCASSRSSGSYEQYFGPGTRLTVT.

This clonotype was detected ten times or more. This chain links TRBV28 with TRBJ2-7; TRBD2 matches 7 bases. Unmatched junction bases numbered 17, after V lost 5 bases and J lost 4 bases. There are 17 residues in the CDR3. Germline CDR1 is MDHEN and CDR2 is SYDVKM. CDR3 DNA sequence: TGTGCCAGCAGTCCCAGAGGGATAAGCGGGATGTTTTACGAGCAGTACTTC. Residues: CASSPRGISGMFYEQYF.

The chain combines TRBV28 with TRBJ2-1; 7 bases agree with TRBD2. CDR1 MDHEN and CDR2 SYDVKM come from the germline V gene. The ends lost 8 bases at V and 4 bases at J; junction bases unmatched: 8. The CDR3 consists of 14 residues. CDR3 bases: TGTGCCAGCGCAGCTAGCGGAACATACAATGAGCAGTTCTTC. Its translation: CASAASGTYNEQFF.

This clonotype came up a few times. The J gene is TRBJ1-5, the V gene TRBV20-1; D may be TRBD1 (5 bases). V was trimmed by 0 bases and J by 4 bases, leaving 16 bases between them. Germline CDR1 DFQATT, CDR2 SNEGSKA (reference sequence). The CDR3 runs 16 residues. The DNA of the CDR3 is TGCAGTGCTAGAGAGGGGGGGGGGGGAACGAATCAGCCCCAGCATTTT. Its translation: CSAREGGGGTNQPQHF.

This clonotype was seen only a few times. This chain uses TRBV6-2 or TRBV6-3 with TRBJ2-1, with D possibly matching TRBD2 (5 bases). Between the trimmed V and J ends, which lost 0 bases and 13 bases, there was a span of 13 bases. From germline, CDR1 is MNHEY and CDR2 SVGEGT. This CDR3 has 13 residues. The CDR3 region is CASSYSGISEQFF. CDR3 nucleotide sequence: TGTGCCAGCAGTTACTCAGGCATTAGCGAACAGTTCTTC.

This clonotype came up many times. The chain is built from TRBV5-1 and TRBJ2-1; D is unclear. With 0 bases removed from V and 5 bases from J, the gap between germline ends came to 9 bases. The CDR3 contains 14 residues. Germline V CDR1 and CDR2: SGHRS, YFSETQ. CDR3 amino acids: CASSLDLSNNEQFF. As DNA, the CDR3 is TGCGCCAGCAGCTTGGACTTATCAAACAATGAGCAGTTCTTC.

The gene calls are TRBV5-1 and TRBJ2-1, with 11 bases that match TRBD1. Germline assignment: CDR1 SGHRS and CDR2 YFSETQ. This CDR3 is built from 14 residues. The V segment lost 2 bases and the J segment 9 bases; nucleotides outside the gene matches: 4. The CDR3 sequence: CASSLGQGAGEQFF. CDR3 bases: TGCGCCAGCAGCTTAGGACAGGGGGCGGGTGAGCAGTTCTTC.